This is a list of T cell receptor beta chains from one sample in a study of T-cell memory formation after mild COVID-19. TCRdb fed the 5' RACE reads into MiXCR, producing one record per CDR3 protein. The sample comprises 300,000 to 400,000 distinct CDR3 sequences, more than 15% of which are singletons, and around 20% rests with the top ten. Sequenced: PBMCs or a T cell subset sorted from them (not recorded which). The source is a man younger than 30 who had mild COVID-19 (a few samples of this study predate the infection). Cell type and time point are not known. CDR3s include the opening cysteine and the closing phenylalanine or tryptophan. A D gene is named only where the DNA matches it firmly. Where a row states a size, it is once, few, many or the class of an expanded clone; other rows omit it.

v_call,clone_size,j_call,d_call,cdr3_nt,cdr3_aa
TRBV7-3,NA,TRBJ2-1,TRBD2,TGTGCCAGCAGCTTCCTCGGGGGGGCATCCTACAATGAGCAGTTCTTC,CASSFLGGASYNEQFF
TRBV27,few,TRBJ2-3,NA,TGTGCCGCCAAGGCCGGGACCAGCACAGATACGCAGTATTTT,CAAKAGTSTDTQYF
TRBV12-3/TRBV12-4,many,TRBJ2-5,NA,TGTGCCAGCAGTTTCTACGAGACCCAGTACTTC,CASSFYETQYF
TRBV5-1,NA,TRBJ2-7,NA,TGCGCCAGCAAGGTTCAAGCAGGGATCTACGAGCAGTACTTC,CASKVQAGIYEQYF
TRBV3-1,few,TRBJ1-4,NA,TGTGCCAGCAGCCAAGAGATACAGGGAAGAGGTTTCGGGGAAAAACTGTTTTTT,CASSQEIQGRGFGEKLFF
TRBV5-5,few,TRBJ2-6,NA,TGTGCCAGCAGTTGGTCAGGACACTACTCTGGGGCCAACGTCCTGACTTTC,CASSWSGHYSGANVLTF
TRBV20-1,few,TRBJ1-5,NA,TGCAGTGCTAGGGGGAGGGGCCCCAATCAGCCCCAGCATTTT,CSARGRGPNQPQHF
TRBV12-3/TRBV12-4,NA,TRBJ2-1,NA,TGTGCCAGCGGAGGATACGCCGCTCCGAGTGAGCAGTTCTTC,CASGGYAAPSEQFF
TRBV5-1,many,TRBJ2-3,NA,TGCGCCAGCAGCTCAGACCCCCTGGATACGCAGTATTTT,CASSSDPLDTQYF
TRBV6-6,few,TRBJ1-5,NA,TGTGCCAGCCGTGAACAGGTTGGGAGCAATCAGCCCCAGCATTTT,CASREQVGSNQPQHF
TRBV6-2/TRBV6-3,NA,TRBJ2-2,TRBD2,TGTGCCAGCAGTCCATCCTTCGGGGGGACGACCGGGGAGCTGTTTTTT,CASSPSFGGTTGELFF
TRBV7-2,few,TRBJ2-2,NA,TGTGCCAGCTCCACTTGGCGTCGGAACACCGGGGAGCTGTTTTTT,CASSTWRRNTGELFF
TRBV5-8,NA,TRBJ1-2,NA,TGTGCCAGCAGCTGGGGGACTGACTATGGCTACACCTTC,CASSWGTDYGYTF
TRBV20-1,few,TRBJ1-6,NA,TGCAGTGCTAGACCTCCCCTGCGGGTGGATGATTCACCCCTCCACTTT,CSARPPLRVDDSPLHF
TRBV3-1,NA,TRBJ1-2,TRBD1,TGTGCCAGCAGCCAAGATCTGTCGGGACAGGGGATTAAGTATGGCTACACCTTC,CASSQDLSGQGIKYGYTF
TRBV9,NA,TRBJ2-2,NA,TGTGCCAGCAGCGTAGAAGGATTTCTCACCGGGGAGCTGTTTTTT,CASSVEGFLTGELFF
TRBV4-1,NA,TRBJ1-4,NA,TGCGCCAGCAGCCGAGTTTCCAGGGAAAAACTGTTTTTT,CASSRVSREKLFF
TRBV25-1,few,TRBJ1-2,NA,TGTGCCAGCAGTGAATATATATCTGGACCCTACGGTGGCTACACCTTC,CASSEYISGPYGGYTF
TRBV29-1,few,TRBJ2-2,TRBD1,TGCAGCGCCGGGACAGGGGCTAAAACCGGGGAGCTGTTTTTT,CSAGTGAKTGELFF
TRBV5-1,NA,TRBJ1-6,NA,TGCGCCAGCAGCTTGACTCCCGGGACTTATAATTCACCCCTCCACTTT,CASSLTPGTYNSPLHF
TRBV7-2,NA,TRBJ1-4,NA,TGTGCCAGCAGCCCGCACCAGAATGAAAAACTGTTTTTT,CASSPHQNEKLFF
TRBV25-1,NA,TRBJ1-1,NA,TGTGCCAGCAGGCCCTATCCCGACACTGAAGCTTTCTTT,CASRPYPDTEAFF
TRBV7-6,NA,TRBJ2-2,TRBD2,TGTGCCAGCAGCCCCGGGGGGTACGGGGAGCTGTTTTTT,CASSPGGYGELFF
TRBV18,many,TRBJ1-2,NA,TGTGCCAGCTCACCAGGGGGGGCTGGTGGCTACACCTTC,CASSPGGAGGYTF
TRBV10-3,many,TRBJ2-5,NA,TGTGCCATCAGGGACCCACAGGCGGGTTTAGAGACCCAGTACTTC,CAIRDPQAGLETQYF
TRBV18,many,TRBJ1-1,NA,TGTGCCAGCTCCCCGAACCGGGGGCTTACAAACACTGAAGCTTTCTTT,CASSPNRGLTNTEAFF
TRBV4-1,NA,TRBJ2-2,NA,TGCGCCAGCAGCCGGATGGGCGGGGAGCTGTTTTTT,CASSRMGGELFF
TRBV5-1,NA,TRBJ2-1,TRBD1,TGCGCCAGCAGCGGATGGACAGGGAGGTACAATGAGCAGTTATTC,CASSGWTGRYNEQLF
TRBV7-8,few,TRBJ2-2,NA,TGTGCCAGCAGCGTGATGGGGGGCGCGGACACCGGGGAGCTGTTTTTT,CASSVMGGADTGELFF
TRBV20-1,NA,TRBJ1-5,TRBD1,TGCAGTGCTAGAGATTACGGACAGGGGGTTATGGAGCCCCAGCATTTT,CSARDYGQGVMEPQHF
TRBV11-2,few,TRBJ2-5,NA,TGTGCCAGCAGCTCCCACAGGGTCCAAGAGACCCAGTACTTC,CASSSHRVQETQYF
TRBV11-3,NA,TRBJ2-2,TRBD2,TGTGCCAGCAGCCCCGGGGTAGCGGGGCCCAGTTCGAACACCGGGGAGCTGTTTTTT,CASSPGVAGPSSNTGELFF
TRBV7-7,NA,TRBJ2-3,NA,TGTGCTAGCAGCTTAGGTTCAGCGCCGACAGATACGCAGTATTTT,CASSLGSAPTDTQYF
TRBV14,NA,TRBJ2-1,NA,TGTGCCAGCAGCCCGGGGCGCAATGAGCAGTTCTTC,CASSPGRNEQFF
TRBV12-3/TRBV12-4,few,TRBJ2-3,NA,TGTGCCAGCAGCCCCCACGGGGGTTCTAGCACAGATACGCAGTATTTT,CASSPHGGSSTDTQYF
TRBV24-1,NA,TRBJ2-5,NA,TGTGCCACCAGTGAGACGGAGACCCAGTACTTC,CATSETETQYF
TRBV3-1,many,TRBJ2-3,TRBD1,TGTGCCAGCAGCAGGGACAGGCGCACAGATACGCAGTATTTT,CASSRDRRTDTQYF
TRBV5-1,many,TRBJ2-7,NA,TGCGCCAGCAGCTTGGCGCCCAGGACGGTTGAGCAGTACTTC,CASSLAPRTVEQYF
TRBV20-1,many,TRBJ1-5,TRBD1,TGCAGTGCTAGTCGCCCGGGACAGGGTACTCAGCCCCAGCATTTT,CSASRPGQGTQPQHF